These 15 T cell receptor beta chains share one sample of origin, sequenced in a study of T cell responses to AZD1222 COVID-19 vaccine (dated by TCRdb to the early 2020s). Library prep was done by the immunoSEQ multiplex PCR assay. TCRdb provides this immuneACCESS table in a form limited to in-frame rearrangements. Some clones are lacking; in checked studies, under half of them reflect an unresolved V gene, and why the rest are absent is not known. A total of about 160,000 clones appear in this sample, around nine tenths of them only once. The ten largest clones take up roughly 5.5% of the sample. This sample's time point label indicates: baseline before first vaccination. Sequences were derived from peripheral blood, sampled on day 0 of AZD1222 vaccination. The receptors shown here come from an adult in good health.

This chain connects TRBV10-1 to TRBJ1-4; no firm D call. Trimming shortened V by 4 bases and J by 5 bases, and 8 bases separated the two germline ends. CDR1 and CDR2 (germline): WNHNN, SYGVQD (reference sequence). The CDR3 is 13 amino acids. The CDR3 DNA sequence: TGCGCCAGCAGTGGACGGGGAAATGAAAAACTGTTTTTT. This encodes CASSGRGNEKLFF.

This clone appeared a single time. The rearrangement links TRBV9 to TRBJ2-1; 7 positions match TRBD2. With V trimmed by 0 bases and J by 1 base, 4 bases remained unmatched. Germline CDR1 and CDR2: SGDLS and YYNGEE. The CDR3 is 16 residues long. CDR3: CASSVGNSGSYNEQFF. The CDR3 DNA sequence: TGTGCCAGCAGCGTAGGTAATAGCGGGTCCTACAATGAGCAGTTCTTC.

The V gene is TRBV7-2, the J gene TRBJ2-1; maybe TRBD2 (6 bases). CDR3 length equals 14 residues. Between the trimmed V and J ends, which lost 2 bases and 7 bases, there was a span of 12 bases. Germline loops: CDR1 SGHTA, CDR2 FQGNSA. CDR3 sequence: CASSLQRGGNEQFF. In DNA form, the CDR3 reads TGTGCCAGCAGCTTACAGCGTGGGGGGAATGAGCAGTTCTTC.

Only one count was recorded for this clone. This rearrangement joins TRBV7-2 to TRBJ1-5; maybe TRBD1 (5 bases). CDR3 length: 15 amino acids. V was pared by 1 base and J by 7 bases, with 14 bases between. The germline V gene has CDR1 SGHTA and CDR2 FQGNSA. In DNA, the CDR3 is TGTGCCAGCAGCTTAGGTCGATCTTGGGGGCAGCCCCAGCATTTT. Its protein product is CASSLGRSWGQPQHF.

The chain carries TRBV15 and TRBJ1-5; D remains ambiguous. The CDR3 is 13 amino acids. CDR1 and CDR2 from the germline V gene are LNHNV and YYDKDF (reference sequence). Trimming removed 6 bases at V and 5 bases at J, with 11 bases between. Here the CDR3 DNA reads TGTGCCACCAGTGCACACCACGATCAGCCCCAGCATTTT. It is translated as CATSAHHDQPQHF.

The chain combines TRBV7-2 with TRBJ1-1; maybe TRBD1 (5 bases). The V gene's germline CDR1 is SGHTA and CDR2 FQGNSA. There are 14 residues in the CDR3. Trimming stripped 6 bases from V and 1 base from J, with 12 bases between. The CDR3 nucleotides are TGTGCCAGCAGTACGGGACTCTCGAACACTGAAGCTTTCTTT. Residues: CASSTGLSNTEAFF.

This chain joins TRBV19 and TRBJ1-5; D possibly corresponds to TRBD1 (5 bases). The CDR3 has 15 amino acids. Per the germline V gene, CDR1 is LNHDA and CDR2 is SQIVND (reference sequence). V was pared by 7 bases and J by 1 base, with 14 bases between. The CDR3 region is CASKKFQGSNQPQHF. Written as DNA, the CDR3 is TGTGCCAGTAAAAAATTTCAGGGCAGCAATCAGCCCCAGCATTTT.

The V and J genes are TRBV27 and TRBJ1-4; 7 nucleotides line up with TRBD1. The germline V gene encodes CDR1 MNHEY and CDR2 SMNVEV (reference sequence). This CDR3 contains 13 residues. J lost 10 bases, V lost 4 bases, and 6 bases had no gene match. CDR3 sequence: CASSSNDRAKLFF. As DNA, the CDR3 is TGTGCCAGCAGTTCGAACGACAGGGCAAAACTGTTTTTT. The full variable domain, rest sourced from reference TRBV27 and TRBJ1-4, is EAQVTQNPRYLITVTGKKLTVTCSQNMNHEYMSWYRQDPGLGLRQIYYSMNVEVTDKGDVPEGYKVSRKEKRNFPLILESPSPNQTSLYFCASSSNDRAKLFFGSGTQLSVL.

The V call is TRBV27, the J call TRBJ2-3; 8 positions agree with TRBD2. Looked up from germline, CDR1 is MNHEY and CDR2 is SMNVEV (reference sequence). The CDR3 extends over 15 amino acids. V gave up 6 bases and J gave up 4 bases; unmatched junction bases: 9. As DNA, the CDR3 is TGTGCCAGCAGCTTTCGCGGGGGGATCCCAGATACGCAGTATTTT. It codes for CASSFRGGIPDTQYF.

The chain carries TRBV4-2 and TRBJ2-3, with 8 bases identical to TRBD1. This CDR3 region has 16 residues. Trimming cost V 8 bases and J 2 bases; bases outside gene matches: 12. Germline V gene lookup returns CDR1 LGHNA and CDR2 YNFKEQ. CDR3 coding DNA: TGTGCCAGCGAGCCACAGACAGGGGAACACACAGATACGCAGTATTTT. Translation: CASEPQTGEHTDTQYF.

V and J are TRBV7-9 and TRBJ2-7; no definite D call. Deletions cut 5 bases from V and 2 bases from J, with 25 bases between. CDR1 SEHNR and CDR2 FQNEAQ come from the germline V gene (reference sequence). CDR3 length equals 18 residues. DNA for the CDR3: TGTGCCAGCAGCGGACGAAAGGGAAACACATCTAACCCCTACGAGCAGTACTTC. Its protein is CASSGRKGNTSNPYEQYF.

V is TRBV6-5 and J is TRBJ1-2; D call uncertain. Trimming left V 9 bases short and J 6 bases short, with 8 bases between. CDR1 and CDR2 from the germline V gene are MNHEY and SVGAGI. This CDR3 contains 10 residues. The CDR3 nucleotides read TGTGCCAGTTTAGGGCATGGCTACACCTTC. Protein: CASLGHGYTF.

The rearrangement uses TRBV10-1 and TRBJ2-7; 7 nucleotides align to TRBD1. Unmatched junction bases numbered 14, after V lost 3 bases and J lost 3 bases. The V gene's germline CDR1 is WNHNN and CDR2 SYGVQD (reference sequence). This CDR3 has 17 amino acids. The CDR3 DNA reads as TGCGCCAGCAGTGACCTGTTGATGACAGGGTGTTGCTACGAGCAGTACTTC. Translated, it gives CASSDLLMTGCCYEQYF.

The CDR3, as DNA: TGTGCCAGCAGTAAGCCGGGACAGGGGCTCCACGAGCAGTACTTC. The encoded protein is CASSKPGQGLHEQYF. The V and J genes are TRBV6-5 and TRBJ2-7; 10 bases fit TRBD1. The V gene end was trimmed by 5 bases and the J gene end by 5 bases; junction bases not matched to a gene: 9. This CDR3 comprises 15 residues. Germline V lookup: CDR1 MNHEY, CDR2 SVGAGI.

V is TRBV3-1 (or the pseudogene TRBV3-2) and J is TRBJ2-3; D could derive from TRBD1 or TRBD2 (5 bases each). The CDR3 length is 14 residues. Looked up from germline, CDR1 is LGHDT and CDR2 is YNNKEL (reference sequence). V gave up 1 base and J gave up 4 bases, with 9 bases separating them. The CDR3 DNA reads TGTGCCAGCAGCCAAGGGGACCCCCCAGATACGCAGTATTTT. This sequence encodes CASSQGDPPDTQYF.